This T cell receptor (beta chain) was profiled in a study of early T cells in non-severe SARS-CoV-2 infection. Study context: Sequencing input comprised bulk RNA from unsorted whole blood; chain pairing was not available.

This clonotype was counted only a few times. Its antigen remains unknown. Each cDNA molecule carried a unique molecular identifier. TCRdb analysed the 5' RACE reads with MiXCR anew, one entry per CDR3 protein. The data contain approximately 50,000 distinct CDR3 sequences, 7% to 10% of them singletons. Study-level points and caveats: VDJdb matching skewed toward anti-spike CD8 responses, missing private and CD4 specificities.

Trimming removed 2 bases at V and 9 bases at J, with 15 bases between. Germline V lookup: CDR1 SGDLS, CDR2 YYNGEE. This CDR3 comprises 14 residues. The specimen sequenced was whole blood. The chain has TRBV9 and TRBJ2-1; no reliable D call. The receptor was isolated from an adult who was a healthcare worker with PCR-confirmed SARS-CoV-2 infection or an uninfected control (not recorded which). CDR3 DNA sequence: TGTGCCAGCAGCGTCTGGAGTTCTGTTGGTGAGCAGTTCTTC. This codes for CASSVWSSVGEQFF. The whole variable domain, filled in from reference TRBV9 and TRBJ2-1, reads DSGVTQTPKHLITATGQRVTLRCSPRSGDLSVYWYQQSLDQGLQFLIQYYNGEERAKGNILERFSAQQFPDLHSELNLSSLELGDSALYFCASSVWSSVGEQFFGPGTRLTVL.